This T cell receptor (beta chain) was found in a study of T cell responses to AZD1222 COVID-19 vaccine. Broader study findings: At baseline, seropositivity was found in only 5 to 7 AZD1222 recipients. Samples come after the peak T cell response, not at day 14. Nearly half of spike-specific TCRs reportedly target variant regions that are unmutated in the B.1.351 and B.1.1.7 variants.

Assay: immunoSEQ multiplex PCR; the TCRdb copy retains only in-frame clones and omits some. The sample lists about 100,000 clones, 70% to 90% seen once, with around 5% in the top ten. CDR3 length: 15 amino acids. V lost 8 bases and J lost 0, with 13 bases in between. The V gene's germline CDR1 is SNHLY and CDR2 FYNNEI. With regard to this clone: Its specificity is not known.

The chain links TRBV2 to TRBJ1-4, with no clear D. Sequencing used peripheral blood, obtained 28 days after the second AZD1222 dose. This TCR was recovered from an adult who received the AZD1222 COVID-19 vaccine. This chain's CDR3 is CASAEGAATNEKLFF. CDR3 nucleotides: TGTGCCAGCGCAGAGGGTGCTGCAACTAATGAAAAACTGTTTTTT.